This T cell receptor (beta chain) was identified in a study of cytomegalovirus exposure and HLA in healthy donors. Across the study: A later analysis reported the 100 to 150 validation repertoires used the same platform as the 550 to 800 first-cohort repertoires. Whole-study findings and limits: Cytomegalovirus status, reportedly, was diagnosed with high specificity and sensitivity by the classifier. Rare TCR sequences dominated, though some public TCRs recurred in many donors.

Method: immunoSEQ multiplex PCR; TCRdb's copy keeps in-frame clones and lacks some. The sample holds under 350,000 clones, about 86% seen once. As to this clone: Its antigen is still unknown.

It was the approximately 130-subject validation cohort, separate from the approximately 700-subject first cohort, to which the donors belonged. Trimming cost V 3 bases and J 2 bases; bases outside gene matches: 4. CDR3 length: 15 amino acids. Germline V gene data show CDR1 as MDHEN and CDR2 as SYDVKM. The chain employs TRBV28 and TRBJ1-2; 9 bases fit TRBD1. The clonotype originates from a woman under 30 in good health and CMV-seronegative. Sample: PBMCs. The CDR3 reads CASSFPGQGNYGYTF. In nucleotides, the CDR3 is TGTGCCAGCAGTTTCCCGGGACAGGGAAACTATGGCTACACCTTC.